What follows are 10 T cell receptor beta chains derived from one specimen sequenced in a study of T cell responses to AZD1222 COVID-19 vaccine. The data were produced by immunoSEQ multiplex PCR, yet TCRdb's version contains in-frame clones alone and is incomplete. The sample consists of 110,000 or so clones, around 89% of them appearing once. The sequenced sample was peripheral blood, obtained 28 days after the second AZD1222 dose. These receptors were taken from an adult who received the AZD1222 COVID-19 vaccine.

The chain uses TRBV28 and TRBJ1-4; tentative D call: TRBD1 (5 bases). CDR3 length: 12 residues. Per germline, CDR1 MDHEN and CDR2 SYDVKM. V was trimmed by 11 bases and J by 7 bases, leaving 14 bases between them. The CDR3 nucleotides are TGTGCCGGGGGGACGCTCGGTGAAAAACTGTTTTTT. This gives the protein CAGGTLGEKLFF.

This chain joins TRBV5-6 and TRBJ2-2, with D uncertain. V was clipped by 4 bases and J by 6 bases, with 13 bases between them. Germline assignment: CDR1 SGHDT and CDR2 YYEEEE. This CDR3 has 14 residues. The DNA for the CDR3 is TGTGCCAGCAGCCCCGCCCCGAGCTCCGGGGAGCTGTTTTTT. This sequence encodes CASSPAPSSGELFF.

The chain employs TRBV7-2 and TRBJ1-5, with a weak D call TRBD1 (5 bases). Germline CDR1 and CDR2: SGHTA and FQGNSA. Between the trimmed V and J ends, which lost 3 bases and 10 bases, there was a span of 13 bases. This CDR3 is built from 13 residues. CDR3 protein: CASSFGRAEPQHF. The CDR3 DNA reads TGTGCCAGCAGCTTCGGCAGGGCTGAACCCCAGCATTTT. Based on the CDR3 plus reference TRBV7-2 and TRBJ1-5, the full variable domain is GAGVSQSPSNKVTEKGKDVELRCDPISGHTALYWYRQSLGQGLEFLIYFQGNSAPDKSGLPSDRFSAERTGGSVSTLTIQRTQQEDSAVYLCASSFGRAEPQHFGDGTRLSIL.

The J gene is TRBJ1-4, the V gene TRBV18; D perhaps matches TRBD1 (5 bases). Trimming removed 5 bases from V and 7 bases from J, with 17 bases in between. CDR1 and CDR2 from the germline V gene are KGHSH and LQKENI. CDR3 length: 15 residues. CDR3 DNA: TGTGCCAGCTCAAACGCTCGGGGGTTAGGTGAAAAACTGTTTTTT. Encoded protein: CASSNARGLGEKLFF.

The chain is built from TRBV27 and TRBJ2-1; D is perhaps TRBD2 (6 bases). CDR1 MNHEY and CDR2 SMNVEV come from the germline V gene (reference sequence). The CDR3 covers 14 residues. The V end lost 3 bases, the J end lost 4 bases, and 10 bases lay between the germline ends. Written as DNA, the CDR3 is TGTGCCAGCAGTTTGGGCGGGAAATACAATGAGCAGTTCTTC. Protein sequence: CASSLGGKYNEQFF.

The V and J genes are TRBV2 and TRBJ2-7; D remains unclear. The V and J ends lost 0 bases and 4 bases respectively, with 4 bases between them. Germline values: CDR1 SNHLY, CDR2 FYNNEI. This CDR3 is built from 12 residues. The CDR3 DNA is TGTGCCAGCAGTGAAGCCCGTTACGAGCAGTACTTC. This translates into CASSEARYEQYF.

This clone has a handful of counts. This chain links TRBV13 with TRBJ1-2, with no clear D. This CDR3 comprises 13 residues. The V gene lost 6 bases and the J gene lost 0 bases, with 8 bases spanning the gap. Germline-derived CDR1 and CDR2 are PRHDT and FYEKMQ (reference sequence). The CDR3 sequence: CASSTVTNYGYTF. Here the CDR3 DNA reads TGTGCCAGCAGTACAGTCACTAACTATGGCTACACCTTC.

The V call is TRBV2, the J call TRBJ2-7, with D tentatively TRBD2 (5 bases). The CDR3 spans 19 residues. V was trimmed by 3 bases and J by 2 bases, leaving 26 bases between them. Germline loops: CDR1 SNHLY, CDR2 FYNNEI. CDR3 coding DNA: TGTGCCAGCAGTGAGCTTGAGGCAGACCCGGCGGGTCCGGCCTACGAGCAGTACTTC. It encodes CASSELEADPAGPAYEQYF.

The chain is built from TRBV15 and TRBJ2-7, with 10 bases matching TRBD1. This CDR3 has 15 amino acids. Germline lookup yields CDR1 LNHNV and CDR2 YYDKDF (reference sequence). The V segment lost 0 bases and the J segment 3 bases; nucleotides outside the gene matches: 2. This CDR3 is CATSRDRDRGYEQYF. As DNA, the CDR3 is TGTGCCACCAGCAGAGATCGGGACAGGGGCTACGAGCAGTACTTC.

The CDR3 here is CASSRLPGLAFSEQFF. CDR3 nucleotide sequence: TGTGCCAGCTCACGCCTACCGGGACTAGCGTTCAGTGAGCAGTTCTTC. This rearrangement joins TRBV18 to TRBJ2-1; 10 bases map to TRBD2. The junction had 12 bases not matched to a gene; V was cut back by 4 bases and J by 9 bases. The germline CDR1 and CDR2 sequences are KGHSH and LQKENI. CDR3 length: 16 residues.